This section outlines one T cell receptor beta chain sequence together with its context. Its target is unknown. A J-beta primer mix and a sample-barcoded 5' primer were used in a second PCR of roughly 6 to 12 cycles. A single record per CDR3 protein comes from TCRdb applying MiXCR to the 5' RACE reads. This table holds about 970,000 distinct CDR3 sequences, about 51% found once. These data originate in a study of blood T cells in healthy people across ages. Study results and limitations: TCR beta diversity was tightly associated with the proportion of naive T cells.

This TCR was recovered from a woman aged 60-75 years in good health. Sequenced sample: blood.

CDR3 DNA: TGCGCCAGCAGCCAAGCAGGACAGGGCCGAGTCTCTGGGGCCAACGTCCTGACTTTC. It translates to CASSQAGQGRVSGANVLTF. The chain combines TRBV4-1 with TRBJ2-6, with 8 nucleotides matching TRBD1. Germline V gene lookup returns CDR1 MGHRA and CDR2 YSYEKL. The CDR3 covers 19 residues. The V segment lost 1 base and the J segment 0 bases; nucleotides outside the gene matches: 8.